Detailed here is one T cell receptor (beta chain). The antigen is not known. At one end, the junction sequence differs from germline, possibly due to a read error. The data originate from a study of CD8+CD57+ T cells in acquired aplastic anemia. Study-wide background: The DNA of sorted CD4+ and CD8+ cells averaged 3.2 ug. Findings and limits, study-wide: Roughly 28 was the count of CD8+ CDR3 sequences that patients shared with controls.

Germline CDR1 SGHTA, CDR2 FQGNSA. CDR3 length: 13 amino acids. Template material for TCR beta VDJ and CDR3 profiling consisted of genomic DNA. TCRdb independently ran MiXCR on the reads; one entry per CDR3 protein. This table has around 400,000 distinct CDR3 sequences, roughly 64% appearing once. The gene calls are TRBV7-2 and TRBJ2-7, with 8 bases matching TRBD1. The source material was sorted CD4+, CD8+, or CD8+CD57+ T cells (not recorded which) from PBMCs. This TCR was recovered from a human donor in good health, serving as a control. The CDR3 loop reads CASSLDAGGTEAF. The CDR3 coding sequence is TGTGCCAGCAGCTTAGACGCAGGGGGCACTGAAGCTTTC.